This TCR beta chain was profiled in a study of blood T cell repertoires in COVID-19. Study at large: The United States, Italy and Spain were the sources of the acute and convalescent COVID-19 samples.

This table comes from immunoSEQ multiplex PCR, and its TCRdb copy is limited to in-frame clones, with some not included. The sample lists more than 300,000 clones, about 90% occurring once. The source material was peripheral blood. The receptor was isolated from a woman aged 18 to 35 who had recovered from COVID-19.

CDR3 coding DNA: TGTGCCAGCAGTGGGGCAGGTCGCTTTAATGGCTACACCTTC. Encoded protein: CASSGAGRFNGYTF. The gene calls are TRBV2 and TRBJ1-2; no firm D call. The V gene's germline CDR1 is SNHLY and CDR2 FYNNEI. V was clipped by 4 bases and J by 6 bases, with 15 bases between them. This CDR3 has 14 amino acids.